The clone carrying this TCR beta chain was seen many times. This entry belongs to a study of T-cell memory formation after mild COVID-19. V shed 6 bases and J 4 bases; nucleotides not matched to a gene: 6. The CDR3 has 14 amino acids. TCRdb reprocessed the 5' RACE reads via MiXCR and lists one record per CDR3 protein. The data hold 210,000 or so distinct CDR3 sequences, with about 10% observed a single time. The origin of this receptor is a man between 18 and 35 years old who had mild COVID-19 (a few samples of this study predate the infection). Cell type and time point are not known. The J gene is TRBJ1-1, the V gene TRBV12-3 or TRBV12-4; 9 positions match TRBD1. The sample was PBMCs or a T cell subset sorted from them (not recorded which). The DNA for the CDR3 is TGTGCCAGCAGCTCACAGGGGGCCGGCACTGAAGCTTTCTTT. Translation gives CASSSQGAGTEAFF.